Shown below are 8 T cell receptor beta chains from a single sample sequenced in a study of cytomegalovirus exposure and HLA in healthy donors. Use of 60 Vbeta and 13 Jbeta primers characterized the PCR. Produced via immunoSEQ multiplex PCR; TCRdb's table is partial and in-frame only. The sample includes about 190,000 clones, 70% to 80% of them seen just once. Sequenced input: PBMCs. All receptors derive from a woman between 45 and 60 years old in good health and CMV-seronegative.

The chain combines TRBV5-1 with TRBJ1-1; the D is unclear. Trimming left V 4 bases short and J 0 bases short, with 16 bases between. Per germline, CDR1 SGHRS and CDR2 YFSETQ. CDR3 length equals 16 residues. In DNA, the CDR3 is TGCGCCAGCAGCCTTGGGCGCGTGGCTTTGAACACTGAAGCTTTCTTT. Its protein is CASSLGRVALNTEAFF. The full variable domain, in which reference TRBV5-1 and TRBJ1-1 provide the parts outside the CDR3, is KAGVTQTPRYLIKTRGQQVTLSCSPISGHRSVSWYQQTPGQGLQFLFEYFSETQRNKGNFPGRFSGRQFSNSRSEMNVSTLELGDSALYLCASSLGRVALNTEAFFGQGTRLTVV.

This clone has just one count. The chain uses TRBV7-3 and TRBJ1-1, with D possibly TRBD1 on 6 matching bases. Trimming removed 2 bases at V and 0 bases at J, with 10 bases between. CDR3 size: 15 residues. The germline CDR1 and CDR2 sequences are SGHTA and FQGTGA. The CDR3 bases are TGTGCCAGCAGCTTATCCGGGACACTGAACACTGAAGCTTTCTTT. Translation gives CASSLSGTLNTEAFF.

The gene calls are TRBV29-1 and TRBJ1-2; weak D call: TRBD1 (5 bases). Trimming pared 3 bases from V and 4 bases from J, leaving 9 bases between. CDR1 and CDR2 from the germline V gene are SQVTM and ANQGSEA. CDR3 length equals 12 residues. The CDR3 DNA sequence: TGCAGCGTTGATGGGGCAGGCTATGGCTACACCTTC. Its translation is CSVDGAGYGYTF.

The chain employs TRBV29-1 and TRBJ2-7; a weak D match, TRBD2 (5 bases). V was pared by 6 bases and J by 3 bases, with 12 bases between. CDR1 is SQVTM, CDR2 ANQGSEA, per germline. The CDR3 sequence is 12 residues long. DNA of the CDR3: TGCAGCGTCGGGAACTGGGTCTACGAGCAGTACTTC. Protein: CSVGNWVYEQYF.

There are a few counts of this clone. The genes are TRBV6-5 and TRBJ1-1; possible D gene TRBD1, 6 bases. The germline CDR1 and CDR2 sequences are MNHEY and SVGAGI. This CDR3 is 15 amino acids long. Trimming removed 6 bases at V and 5 bases at J, with 19 bases between. The CDR3 loop reads CASSLEGSRGTEAFF. The CDR3 nucleotides are TGTGCCAGCAGCCTAGAGGGGAGCAGGGGAACTGAAGCTTTCTTT.

V gene TRBV7-3 combines with J gene TRBJ1-2; weak D call: TRBD1 (5 bases). The germline CDR1 and CDR2 sequences are SGHTA and FQGTGA. V was cut by 2 bases and J by 8 bases, with 12 bases left in between. The CDR3 covers 13 residues. The CDR3 region has the DNA TGTGCCAGCAGCTTAGATTCAGGGCTCGGCTACACCTTC. Protein product: CASSLDSGLGYTF.

The CDR3 sequence is CASSRLTVGFYEQYF. CDR3 bases: TGTGCCAGCAGCCGTTTGACAGTGGGGTTTTACGAGCAGTACTTC. This sequence joins TRBV7-8 and TRBJ2-7; D may be TRBD1 (5 bases). The V gene's germline CDR1 is SGHVS and CDR2 FQNEAQ. V was pared by 5 bases and J by 4 bases, with 18 bases between. The CDR3 is made up of 15 amino acids.

CDR3 nucleotide sequence: TGCAGCGTGCAGGATCGCAATCAGCCCCAGCATTTT. It encodes CSVQDRNQPQHF. This sequence joins TRBV29-1 and TRBJ1-5; no clear D gene. V lost 6 bases to trimming and J lost 2 bases, with 8 bases between them. The CDR3 covers 12 residues. The germline V gene has CDR1 SQVTM and CDR2 ANQGSEA. The full variable domain, with the rest looked up from reference TRBV29-1 and TRBJ1-5, is SAVISQKPSRDICQRGTSLTIQCQVDSQVTMMFWYRQQPGQSLTLIATANQGSEATYESGFVIDKFPISRPNLTFSTLTVSNMSPEDSSIYLCSVQDRNQPQHFGDGTRLSIL.